This TCR beta chain came from a study of blood T cell repertoires in COVID-19 (dated by TCRdb to 2018 to 2020). In terms of the full investigation: Samples from collaborators originated in the United States, Italy and Spain and spanned both the acute and convalescent phases of COVID-19. Samples came from the ongoing ImmuneRACE study (first 160 participants) plus 1,254 subjects from 6 global collaborators. The repertoires were released in a freely available public database intended as a resource for research on the immune response to SARS-CoV-2. Subjects who had been exposed to COVID-19, were actively infected with it, or had recovered from it provided the deeply sampled blood TCRbeta repertoires that made up the dataset. A de-identified subject ID, COVID-19 status, age in years and sex were almost always included in the sample metadata. The prospective study material was composed of cDNA or gDNA derived from T cells, B-cell-depleted T cells, or PBMCs. Where HLA class I and class II types were available, the types were taken from metadata supplied by the sample provider, not from assay-based typing.

From cysteine to phenylalanine, the CDR3 is 14 amino acids long. Kept here is only the CDR3 DNA, which spans 42 bases and is read in frame from base 1. From the germline V gene (reference sequence), CDR1 is MNHNY and CDR2 is SVGAGI. At the junction V is shortened by 5 bases and J by 2 bases; bases outside the gene matches: 6. TCRbeta CDR3 regions were amplified from genomic DNA by means of the immunoSEQ Assay, a bias-controlled multiplex PCR. The authors' analysis ran thus. The number of nucleated cells in each sample was estimated by amplification of reference gene primers within the assay. To quantify the absolute abundance of each unique TCRbeta CDR3 rearrangement, sequence reads were collapsed and filtered. For each sample, productive Simpson clonality was calculated by taking the square root of Simpson's diversity index across productive rearrangements. Entries here come from immuneACCESS through TCRdb and include only in-frame sequences with V and J called. Some clones fail to appear in such tables; in the studies checked, an unresolved V gene covers under half of the shortfall, and the cause of the remainder is unknown. V, J and clone size are taken as reported in that table, and D and trimming were inferred from the DNA itself. The sample table shows tens of thousands of clones, and under 90% are seen once. Approximately 30% of the sample is held by the ten biggest clonotypes.

Findings and caveats that apply to the study as a whole: The quantity of clinical and demographic metadata differed by source and by participant and was supplied without curation.

In this sample, this clone turned up a few times. Its antigen specificity is not known. Per-nucleotide qualities are absent, and no much larger clonotype sits a single base away. Each collaborating institution followed its own protocols to collect whole blood in K2EDTA tubes. Collaborator samples were shipped for TCRbeta analysis as frozen whole blood, isolated PBMCs, or DNA extracted from either sample type. The sample comprised peripheral blood. This receptor was identified in a woman between 70 and 85 years old with active COVID-19. The chain joins TRBV6-6 to TRBJ2-7, and 7 junction bases match TRBD1. The CDR3 has the sequence CASSTKQGPYEQYF. The nucleotide sequence is TGTGCCAGCAGTACAAAACAGGGGCCCTACGAGCAGTACTTC.